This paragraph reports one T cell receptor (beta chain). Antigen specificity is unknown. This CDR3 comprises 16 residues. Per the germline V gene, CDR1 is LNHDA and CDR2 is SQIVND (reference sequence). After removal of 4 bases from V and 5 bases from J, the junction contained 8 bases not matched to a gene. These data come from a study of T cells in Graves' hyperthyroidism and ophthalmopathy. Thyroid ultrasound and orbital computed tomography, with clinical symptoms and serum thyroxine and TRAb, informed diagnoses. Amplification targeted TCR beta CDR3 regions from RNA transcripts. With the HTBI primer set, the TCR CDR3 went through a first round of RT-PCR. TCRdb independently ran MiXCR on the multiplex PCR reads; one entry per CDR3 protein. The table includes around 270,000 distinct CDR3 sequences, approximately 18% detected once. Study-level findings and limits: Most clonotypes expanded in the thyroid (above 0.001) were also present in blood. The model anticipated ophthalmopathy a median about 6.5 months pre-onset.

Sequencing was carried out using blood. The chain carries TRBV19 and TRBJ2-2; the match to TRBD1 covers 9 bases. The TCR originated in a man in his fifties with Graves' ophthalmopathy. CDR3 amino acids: CASSTLQGARTGELFF. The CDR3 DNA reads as TGTGCCAGTAGTACCTTACAGGGGGCGAGGACCGGGGAGCTGTTTTTT.